The 13 T cell receptor beta chains presented below share a single source sample, sequenced in a study of control samples from healthy donors and cancer patients. Sequencing was performed with immunoSEQ multiplex PCR; in TCRdb, only in-frame clones are kept and a portion is missing. The table has around 170,000 clones, about 90% seen once. Sequencing was performed on blood. The receptors here all came from a woman aged 25 to 39 in good health.

The chain is built from TRBV11-2 and TRBJ2-3; 7 nucleotides align to TRBD1. Per the germline V gene, CDR1 is SGHAT and CDR2 is FQNNGV. The length of the CDR3 is 16 residues. V dropped 6 bases and J dropped 5; count of bases not matched to a gene: 14. Written as DNA, the CDR3 is TGTGCCAGCAGTCCGAGACAGGGCGATCGGAGAGATACGCAGTATTTT. Translation gives CASSPRQGDRRDTQYF. Full variable domain (remainder filled in from reference TRBV11-2 and TRBJ2-3): EAGVAQSPRYKIIEKRQSVAFWCNPISGHATLYWYQQILGQGPKLLIQFQNNGVVDDSQLPKDRFSAERLKGVDSTLKIQPAKLEDSAVYLCASSPRQGDRRDTQYFGPGTRLTVL.

This chain uses TRBV10-2 with TRBJ2-3; 8 bases match TRBD2. V shed 8 bases, J shed 1 base, and the junction held 11 bases outside the gene matches. From germline, CDR1 is WSHSY and CDR2 SAAADI. This CDR3 spans 16 amino acids. The DNA for the CDR3 is TGCGCCAGCGACCCCCGGGGGGGGGTCGGCACAGATACGCAGTATTTT. Translated, it gives CASDPRGGVGTDTQYF.

This clone was found a few times. The rearrangement links TRBV5-5 to TRBJ2-2; 7 bases are shared with TRBD1. In germline, CDR1 is SGHKS, CDR2 YYEKEE (reference sequence). V was clipped by 4 bases and J by 3 bases; unmatched bases: 6. The CDR3 extends over 15 amino acids. The CDR3 sequence is CASSVGTAYTGELFF. CDR3 nucleotides: TGTGCCAGCAGCGTAGGGACAGCCTACACCGGGGAGCTGTTTTTT. Filled out from reference TRBV5-5 and TRBJ2-2, the complete variable domain reads DAGVTQSPTHLIKTRGQQVTLRCSPISGHKSVSWYQQVLGQGPQFIFQYYEKEERGRGNFPDRFSARQFPNYSSELNVNALLLGDSALYLCASSVGTAYTGELFFGEGSRLTVL.

The chain carries TRBV20-1 and TRBJ1-3, with 7 bases fitting TRBD1. The length of the CDR3 is 14 residues. CDR1 is DFQATT and CDR2 is SNEGSKA in the germline V gene (reference sequence). The V gene end was trimmed by 3 bases and the J gene end by 4 bases; junction bases not matched to a gene: 6. This CDR3 reads CSASRQGAGNTIYF. CDR3 DNA: TGCAGTGCTAGTAGACAGGGAGCAGGAAACACCATATATTTT.

This clone showed up just once. The V and J genes are TRBV30 and TRBJ1-2, with D possibly being TRBD1 (6 bases). Looked up from germline, CDR1 is GTSNPN and CDR2 is SVGIG (reference sequence). There are 15 residues in the CDR3. V lost 0 bases to trimming and J lost 1 base, with 12 bases between them. The CDR3 nucleotides read TGTGCCTGGAGTGTGGGGGGGCTCCGTAACTATGGCTACACCTTC. Protein sequence: CAWSVGGLRNYGYTF.

The chain combines TRBV20-1 with TRBJ2-7; a possible D gene is TRBD2 (5 bases). Germline lookup yields CDR1 DFQATT and CDR2 SNEGSKA (reference sequence). The V end was cut by 3 bases, the J end by 4 bases, with 10 bases between. This CDR3 is 12 amino acids long. CDR3 sequence: CSASDGRYEQYF. In DNA, the CDR3 is TGCAGTGCTAGTGATGGGAGATACGAGCAGTACTTC.

This clone was found once. This sequence joins TRBV19 and TRBJ1-5; 7 nucleotides align to TRBD1. Unmatched junction bases numbered 10, after V lost 10 bases and J lost 1 base. CDR1 is LNHDA and CDR2 is SQIVND in the germline V gene (reference sequence). The CDR3 has 15 residues. The CDR3 here is CAIRDSGRSNQPQHF. CDR3 sequence (DNA): TGTGCCATACGGGACAGCGGGAGGAGCAATCAGCCCCAGCATTTT. Full variable domain (rest looked up from reference TRBV19 and TRBJ1-5): DGGITQSPKYLFRKEGQNVTLSCEQNLNHDAMYWYRQDPGQGLRLIYYSQIVNDFQKGDIAEGYSVSREKKESFPLTVTSAQKNPTAFYLCAIRDSGRSNQPQHFGDGTRLSIL.

The chain employs TRBV2 and TRBJ2-5; 10 positions agree with TRBD2. V trimming: 6 bases; J trimming: 5 bases; junction bases outside the gene matches: 3. Germline CDR1 reads SNHLY; CDR2 reads FYNNEI. The CDR3 covers 13 residues. The CDR3: CASRRAGGETQYF. For the CDR3, the DNA is TGTGCCAGCAGGAGAGCGGGGGGGGAGACCCAGTACTTC.

The rearrangement uses TRBV27 and TRBJ2-3, with D possibly TRBD2 on 5 matching bases. Germline CDR1 and CDR2: MNHEY and SMNVEV (reference sequence). CDR3 length: 14 residues. Trimming removed 8 bases at V and 1 base at J, with 13 bases between. CDR3 region: CASAGWRGTDTQYF. In DNA form, the CDR3 reads TGTGCCAGCGCCGGCTGGCGGGGCACAGATACGCAGTATTTT.

This chain connects TRBV18 to TRBJ2-1; a possible D gene is TRBD2 (5 bases). CDR3 length equals 13 residues. V lost 8 bases, J lost 3 bases, and 11 bases lay in between. Germline values: CDR1 KGHSH, CDR2 LQKENI. CDR3 in amino acids: CASTEAVYNEQFF. The CDR3 nucleotides are TGTGCCAGCACAGAAGCGGTCTACAATGAGCAGTTCTTC.

With respect to this clone: It is likely a read error, because the conserved phenylalanine at the end of the CDR3 is missing. The DNA is omitted, as the CDR3 cannot be located on it reliably, and the CDR3 follows TCRdb's listing. J is TRBJ1-1 and V is TRBV6-1; the table assigns TRBD1, which was not confirmed against the DNA. Ends included, the CDR3 has 13 residues. Germline lookup yields CDR1 MNHNS and CDR2 SASEGT. The CDR3 is CASSEGTWGLQFL.

The chain links TRBV19 to TRBJ2-2; D remains ambiguous. The V and J ends lost 4 bases and 3 bases respectively, with 12 bases between them. CDR1 and CDR2 from the germline V gene are LNHDA and SQIVND (reference sequence). The CDR3 totals 15 residues. The CDR3 DNA follows: TGTGCCAGTAGTACCCGGGCGGATTACACCGGGGAGCTGTTTTTT. This encodes CASSTRADYTGELFF.

This chain connects TRBV5-1 to TRBJ2-7; no firm D call. The CDR3 length is 19 residues. From germline, CDR1 is SGHRS and CDR2 YFSETQ. The ends were cut back, 0 bases at V and 5 bases at J, with 27 bases in the middle. This chain's CDR3 is CASSLAFYLNPTGGHEQYV. DNA of the CDR3: TGCGCCAGCAGCTTGGCCTTTTACCTTAACCCGACCGGCGGCCACGAGCAGTACGTC.